The 20 T cell receptor beta chains below were found in one sample sequenced in a study of cytomegalovirus exposure and HLA in healthy donors. Assay: immunoSEQ multiplex PCR; the TCRdb copy retains only in-frame clones and omits some. The data show approximately 300,000 clones, 87% seen once. Sequenced material: PBMCs. The receptors originated from a woman aged 30 to 39 in good health and CMV-seropositive.

CDR3 in DNA: TGTGCCAGTAGTCTGGGGACTAGCGGGGGTTCAGAGACCCAGTACTTC. Protein: CASSLGTSGGSETQYF. The rearrangement uses TRBV19 and TRBJ2-5; 14 bases fit TRBD2. The germline V gene encodes CDR1 LNHDA and CDR2 SQIVND (reference sequence). The CDR3 length is 16 residues. Unmatched junction bases numbered 6, after V lost 5 bases and J lost 4 bases.

Of note for this clone: At the DNA level, this CDR3 is encoded by other sequences in the same sample as well. The rearrangement joins TRBV2 to TRBJ2-7; 9 nucleotides align to TRBD1. The CDR3 loop spans 15 amino acids. Germline V CDR1 and CDR2: SNHLY, FYNNEI. Trimming cost V 3 bases and J 3 bases; bases outside gene matches: 6. CDR3 residues: CASSESGQGIYEQYF. CDR3 bases: TGTGCCAGCAGTGAGTCGGGACAGGGTATCTACGAGCAGTACTTC.

This chain uses TRBV15 with TRBJ2-2, with D perhaps TRBD1 or TRBD2 (5 bases each). Between the trimmed V and J ends, which lost 0 bases and 4 bases, there was a span of 15 bases. This CDR3 contains 17 residues. The V gene's germline CDR1 is LNHNV and CDR2 YYDKDF (reference sequence). The CDR3 nucleotides read TGTGCCACCAGCAGAGATTGGGGGAGTGTGGCCACCGGGGAGCTGTTTTTT. It specifies CATSRDWGSVATGELFF.

The chain uses TRBV4-3 and TRBJ1-5, with a weak D call TRBD1 (6 bases). Germline assignment: CDR1 LGHNA and CDR2 YSLEER. Trimming took off 4 bases at V and 4 bases at J, with 8 bases between the two ends. The CDR3 has 13 residues. The CDR3 loop reads CASSLTGNQPQHF. For the CDR3, the DNA is TGCGCCAGCAGCCTAACAGGGAATCAGCCCCAGCATTTT.

The gene calls are TRBV4-2 and TRBJ2-2, with D tentatively TRBD2 (5 bases). The ends were cut back, 0 bases at V and 3 bases at J, with 8 bases in the middle. This CDR3 is 15 amino acids long. Germline V CDR1 and CDR2: LGHNA, YNFKEQ. The CDR3 region is CASSQDTGYTGELFF. As DNA, the CDR3 is TGTGCCAGCAGCCAAGATACGGGGTACACCGGGGAGCTGTTTTTT.

The chain is built from TRBV2 and TRBJ2-3; D gene unclear. CDR3 length: 13 amino acids. Between the trimmed V and J ends, which lost 4 bases and 2 bases, there was a span of 7 bases. Looked up from germline, CDR1 is SNHLY and CDR2 is FYNNEI. This chain's CDR3 is CASSAPFTDTQYF. The CDR3 DNA sequence: TGTGCCAGCAGTGCGCCCTTCACAGATACGCAGTATTTT.

The chain recombines TRBV28 with TRBJ2-7, with D perhaps assigned TRBD1 or TRBD2 (5 bases each). The CDR3 sequence is 15 residues long. V dropped 2 bases and J dropped 3 bases, with 14 bases sitting between them. Germline lookup yields CDR1 MDHEN and CDR2 SYDVKM. In nucleotides, the CDR3 is TGTGCCAGCAGTTTAGGGGGTACTGCTGGCTACGAGCAGTACTTC. This translates into CASSLGGTAGYEQYF.

The chain uses TRBV13 and TRBJ1-1; 10 bases are a match to TRBD1. Trimming at V came to 4 bases and at J to 5 bases, leaving 16 bases not matched to a gene. Per the germline V gene, CDR1 is PRHDT and CDR2 is FYEKMQ (reference sequence). The CDR3 contains 18 residues. CDR3 residues: CASSSGDRGRFLGTEAFF. For the CDR3, the DNA is TGTGCCAGCAGCTCGGGAGACAGGGGGCGGTTCCTTGGGACTGAAGCTTTCTTT.

This clone was found once. The chain recombines TRBV7-6 with TRBJ2-3; TRBD2 matches at 10 bases. Trimming took 1 base from V and 6 from J; bases not matched to a gene: 7. Germline loops: CDR1 SGHVS, CDR2 FNYEAQ. The CDR3 loop spans 16 amino acids. The CDR3 DNA follows: TGTGCCAGCAGCTTAGAATTACTAGCGGGGAGGGATACGCAGTATTTT. Translating gives CASSLELLAGRDTQYF.

CDR3 region: CASMAGLGYTF. CDR3 DNA: TGTGCCAGCATGGCGGGCTTGGGCTACACCTTC. This chain connects TRBV6-1 to TRBJ1-2; D remains ambiguous. This CDR3 contains 11 residues. Trimming cost V 7 bases and J 8 bases, with 11 bases left between them. Germline V CDR1 and CDR2: MNHNS, SASEGT.

The CDR3 loop reads CASSQEGEVGELFF. In nucleotides, the CDR3 is TGTGCCAGCAGCCAAGAGGGGGAGGTCGGGGAGCTGTTTTTT. The V and J genes are TRBV4-2 and TRBJ2-2, with a tentative D call TRBD2 (6 bases). The CDR3 spans 14 residues. Germline V gives CDR1 LGHNA, CDR2 YNFKEQ. Trimming removed 0 bases at V and 7 bases at J, with 9 bases between.

The J gene is TRBJ2-7, the V gene TRBV7-9; 8 bases align to TRBD1. The CDR3 loop spans 13 amino acids. Germline V gives CDR1 SEHNR, CDR2 FQNEAQ (reference sequence). The V gene end was trimmed by 6 bases and the J gene end by 5 bases; junction bases not matched to a gene: 6. The CDR3 coding sequence is TGTGCCAGCAGTCAGAGGACAGGGAACGAGCAGTACTTC. Amino acids: CASSQRTGNEQYF.

This clone was picked up one time. V is TRBV18 and J is TRBJ1-1; the match to TRBD1 covers 7 bases. Losses at the gene ends were 0 bases for V and 3 bases for J; bases not matched to a gene: 4. Per germline, CDR1 KGHSH and CDR2 LQKENI. The CDR3 loop spans 15 amino acids. CDR3 amino acids: CASSPPTGMDTEAFF. The DNA of the CDR3 is TGTGCCAGCTCACCACCGACAGGGATGGACACTGAAGCTTTCTTT.

The chain couples TRBV5-1 to TRBJ1-1; D call uncertain. With 6 bases removed from V and 6 bases from J, the gap between germline ends came to 9 bases. The CDR3 has 11 residues. Germline V gene sequence: CDR1 SGHRS, CDR2 YFSETQ. The CDR3 DNA follows: TGCGCCAGCACCGAGGGATCTGAAGCTTTCTTT. It codes for CASTEGSEAFF.

Comment on this clone: Since a much larger clone is just one base distant, this may be a read error. The chain uses TRBV2 and TRBJ2-7; D is unclear. Between the trimmed V and J ends, which lost 6 bases and 2 bases, there was a span of 5 bases. This CDR3 is built from 11 residues. Germline CDR1 is SNHLY and CDR2 is FYNNEI. The CDR3 is CASRDPYEQYF. DNA of the CDR3: TGTGCCAGCAGGGACCCCTACGAGCAGTACTTC.

The V call is TRBV4-3, the J call TRBJ2-3, with 9 bases lining up with TRBD2. Germline CDR1 LGHNA, CDR2 YSLEER. The CDR3 has 16 residues. With V trimmed by 3 bases and J by 4 bases, 8 bases remained unmatched. The CDR3 is CASSHLGRGGADTQYF. The CDR3, as DNA: TGCGCCAGCAGCCACCTCGGCCGCGGGGGGGCAGATACGCAGTATTTT.

The chain is built from TRBV7-8 and TRBJ2-3; 10 bases map to TRBD1. Germline trimming cut 2 bases from V and 3 bases from J; bases unmatched to any gene: 8. The CDR3 sequence is 17 residues long. CDR1 is SGHVS, CDR2 FQNEAQ, per germline. The CDR3 region has the DNA TGTGCCAGCAGCTTAAGAGACAGGGGGCAAGGGACAGATACGCAGTATTTT. Amino acids: CASSLRDRGQGTDTQYF.

The V and J genes are TRBV5-4 and TRBJ2-6; D is unclear. CDR3 length equals 20 residues. Looked up from germline, CDR1 is SGHNT and CDR2 is YYREEE (reference sequence). V was shortened by 0 bases and J by 1 base, with 20 bases between the two germline ends. The CDR3 coding sequence is TGTGCCAGCAGCTTGGGGCTCTGGGCGATTGGAGAATCTGGGGCCAACGTCCTGACTTTC. Translation: CASSLGLWAIGESGANVLTF.

The chain has TRBV15 and TRBJ1-1; tentative D call: TRBD1 (5 bases). Germline V CDR1 and CDR2: LNHNV, YYDKDF (reference sequence). V was trimmed by 5 bases and J by 4 bases, leaving 11 bases between them. This CDR3 contains 13 residues. CDR3 amino acids: CATSADIFTEAFF. The CDR3 bases are TGTGCCACCAGCGCGGACATCTTCACTGAAGCTTTCTTT.

This chain uses TRBV30 with TRBJ2-1; 8 bases match TRBD1. The CDR3 loop spans 16 amino acids. From germline, CDR1 is GTSNPN and CDR2 SVGIG (reference sequence). Trimming took 3 bases from V and 4 from J; bases not matched to a gene: 11. The CDR3 loop is CAWRGGQGGWYNEQFF. The CDR3 coding sequence is TGTGCCTGGAGGGGAGGACAGGGCGGCTGGTACAATGAGCAGTTCTTC.